One sample yielded the 32 T cell receptor beta chains listed below, sequenced in a study of beta chain features in type 1 diabetes. The entirety of the isolated RNA underwent reverse transcription, so expressed TCRB transcripts were sequenced. The repertoire was sequenced with immunoSEQ multiplex PCR; TCRdb's copy has only in-frame clones and lacks some. Among about 340,000 clones listed, approximately 12% were seen once. These receptors have no known antigen. Regarding the study as a whole: For Type 1 diabetes patients, all four CD4+ subsets carried TCRB CDR3s that were moderately but significantly shorter.

Specimen: naive CD4+ T cells from blood. These receptors came from a woman aged 18-35 years with type 1 diabetes.

J is TRBJ1-1 and V is TRBV30; no clear D gene. This CDR3 has 12 amino acids. Germline V gene sequence: CDR1 GTSNPN, CDR2 SVGIG (reference sequence). Trimming took off 3 bases at V and 2 bases at J, with 7 bases between the two ends. The CDR3 DNA sequence: TGTGCCTGGAGCCGGGTCAACACTGAAGCTTTCTTT. Its translation is CAWSRVNTEAFF.

This clone was counted only a few times. V usage is TRBV10-3 and J usage is TRBJ2-5, with a tentative D call TRBD1 (6 bases). Trimming removed 6 bases from V and 5 bases from J, with 16 bases in between. Germline V gene data show CDR1 as ENHRY and CDR2 as SYGVKD. The CDR3 contains 14 residues. The CDR3, as DNA: TGTGCCATCAGCGCTGACAGGTGGGGTGAGACCCAGTACTTC. This sequence encodes CAISADRWGETQYF.

The chain links TRBV5-1 to TRBJ2-1, with 8 bases fitting TRBD2. Germline trimming cut 0 bases from V and 8 bases from J; bases unmatched to any gene: 7. This CDR3 has 15 amino acids. The germline CDR1 and CDR2 sequences are SGHRS and YFSETQ. The CDR3 spells CASSLEGTSVDEQFF. The CDR3 region has the DNA TGCGCCAGCAGCTTGGAGGGGACTAGTGTCGATGAGCAGTTCTTC.

V gene TRBV9 combines with J gene TRBJ2-5; 9 nucleotides match TRBD2. V lost 3 bases, J lost 4 bases, and 10 bases stayed unmatched. Looked up from germline, CDR1 is SGDLS and CDR2 is YYNGEE. The length of the CDR3 is 16 residues. CDR3 protein: CASSESPGREGETQYF. The CDR3 bases are TGTGCCAGCAGCGAGTCGCCCGGGCGGGAGGGAGAGACCCAGTACTTC.

The chain has TRBV7-3 and TRBJ2-3, with 8 bases matching TRBD2. The V gene end was trimmed by 3 bases and the J gene end by 5 bases; junction bases not matched to a gene: 4. Germline V CDR1 and CDR2: SGHTA, FQGTGA. The CDR3 runs to 14 residues. DNA of the CDR3: TGTGCCAGCAGCTTGAGCGGGAGAGTAGATACGCAGTATTTT. Its protein product is CASSLSGRVDTQYF.

This chain connects TRBV29-1 to TRBJ1-2; TRBD1 is a possible D gene (6 bases). The length of the CDR3 is 13 residues. CDR1 SQVTM and CDR2 ANQGSEA come from the germline V gene. With 6 bases removed from V and 8 bases from J, the gap between germline ends came to 19 bases. CDR3 region: CSVIRGAGGGYTF. CDR3 nucleotide sequence: TGCAGCGTGATTCGGGGGGCAGGAGGAGGCTACACCTTC.

There are a few counts of this clone. The chain uses TRBV19 and TRBJ1-1; D might be TRBD1 (5 bases). This CDR3 has 14 amino acids. Trimming shortened V by 7 bases and J by 0 bases, and 12 bases separated the two germline ends. Germline V gene data show CDR1 as LNHDA and CDR2 as SQIVND (reference sequence). CDR3 nucleotide sequence: TGTGCCAGTATTCGAGACAGACTGAACACTGAAGCTTTCTTT. Its protein product is CASIRDRLNTEAFF.

The V gene is TRBV7-9, the J gene TRBJ2-7; D is uncertain. The V gene lost 5 bases and the J gene lost 7 bases, with 9 bases spanning the gap. This CDR3 is 11 amino acids long. Germline V gene lookup returns CDR1 SEHNR and CDR2 FQNEAQ (reference sequence). The CDR3 loop is CASSDTREQYF. The CDR3 region has the DNA TGTGCCAGCAGCGACACCCGAGAGCAGTACTTC.

This clone was found a few times. The CDR3 nucleotides read TGCGCCAGCAGCCAAGCGGGGGACACCATATATTTT. This codes for CASSQAGDTIYF. The chain carries TRBV4-3 and TRBJ1-3, with TRBD1 as a possible D gene (5 bases). The germline gives CDR1 LGHNA, CDR2 YSLEER. The CDR3 has 12 amino acids. The V end was cut by 1 base, the J end by 8 bases, with 6 bases between.

Ten or more counts support this clone. V is TRBV4-3 and J is TRBJ2-1; D is undetermined. From germline, CDR1 is LGHNA and CDR2 YSLEER. The V and J ends lost 1 base and 6 bases respectively, with 7 bases between them. The CDR3 consists of 13 residues. CDR3 sequence (DNA): TGCGCCAGCAGCCAAGTCATCGGCAATGAGCAGTTCTTC. Its translation: CASSQVIGNEQFF.

The sample holds a few counts of this clone. This chain uses TRBV5-1 with TRBJ2-7, with TRBD1 matching over 8 bases. Germline values: CDR1 SGHRS, CDR2 YFSETQ. The ends lost 3 bases at V and 5 bases at J; junction bases unmatched: 4. This CDR3 contains 13 residues. CDR3 loop: CASSSGQGNEQYF. The CDR3 coding sequence is TGCGCCAGCAGCTCCGGACAGGGAAACGAGCAGTACTTC.

This clone was seen only a few times. V usage is TRBV19 and J usage is TRBJ2-3; 14 bases line up with TRBD2. V was clipped by 5 bases and J by 4 bases; unmatched bases: 14. The CDR3 length is 19 residues. Germline lookup yields CDR1 LNHDA and CDR2 SQIVND (reference sequence). In DNA form, the CDR3 reads TGTGCCAGTAGTCCAGCCTCCAAGACTAGCGGGAGGGCTGCAGATACGCAGTATTTT. As protein: CASSPASKTSGRAADTQYF.

This clone turned up a few times. This chain links TRBV19 with TRBJ2-5, with TRBD2 matching 12 bases. V shed 5 bases, J shed 2 bases, and the junction held 9 bases outside the gene matches. The V gene's germline CDR1 is LNHDA and CDR2 SQIVND (reference sequence). There are 17 residues in the CDR3. DNA for the CDR3: TGTGCCAGTAGTCCAGGGACTAGCGGGTTCCTACAAGAGACCCAGTACTTC. Its translation is CASSPGTSGFLQETQYF.

This chain joins TRBV11-2 and TRBJ2-3, with 10 bases lining up with TRBD2. CDR1 is SGHAT, CDR2 FQNNGV, per germline. Trimming removed 5 bases from V and 6 bases from J; junction bases left unmatched: 14. The CDR3 has 17 residues. The CDR3 nucleotides read TGTGCCAGCAGCCAGTGGGCAGCGGGAGGGCCTATGGATACGCAGTATTTT. Its protein product is CASSQWAAGGPMDTQYF.

This clone showed up just a few times. The rearrangement uses TRBV7-9 and TRBJ2-1; 7 bases fit TRBD2. The CDR3 covers 17 residues. CDR1 is SEHNR and CDR2 is FQNEAQ in the germline V gene (reference sequence). The J segment lost 4 bases and the V segment lost 4 bases, leaving 13 bases of the junction unmatched. This CDR3 reads CASSSPGGGSLYNEQFF. CDR3 sequence (DNA): TGTGCCAGCAGCTCTCCTGGTGGCGGGAGTTTATACAATGAGCAGTTCTTC.

The chain couples TRBV5-1 to TRBJ1-1; 9 nucleotides agree with TRBD1. V gave up 7 bases and J gave up 2 bases; unmatched junction bases: 3. Germline V CDR1 and CDR2: SGHRS, YFSETQ. The CDR3 totals 13 residues. In DNA, the CDR3 is TGCGCCAGCTCTACAGGGGGCAACACTGAAGCTTTCTTT. It codes for CASSTGGNTEAFF.

V and J are TRBV5-8 and TRBJ1-2; 8 bases match TRBD1. The CDR3 is made up of 17 amino acids. The germline gives CDR1 SGHTS, CDR2 YDEGEE. V lost 1 base to trimming and J lost 3 bases; unmatched junction nucleotides: 11. The CDR3 spells CASSLLGAGGADYGYTF. CDR3 DNA sequence: TGTGCCAGCAGCTTGCTGGGCGCAGGGGGCGCAGACTATGGCTACACCTTC. The whole variable domain, remainder taken from reference TRBV5-8 and TRBJ1-2, is EAGVTQSPTHLIKTRGQQATLRCSPISGHTSVYWYQQALGLGLQFLLWYDEGEERNRGNFPPRFSGRQFPNYSSELNVNALELEDSALYLCASSLLGAGGADYGYTFGSGTRLTVV.

This clone was observed a handful of times. The chain's CDR3 is CASSLAGSRNQPQHF. The CDR3 coding sequence is TGTGCCAGCAGCTTAGCAGGGTCCCGCAATCAGCCCCAGCATTTT. The gene calls are TRBV11-2 and TRBJ1-5; the D gene is possibly TRBD1 (5 bases). Per the germline V gene, CDR1 is SGHAT and CDR2 is FQNNGV. This CDR3 has 15 amino acids. V was trimmed by 1 base and J by 2 bases, leaving 9 bases between them.

The J gene is TRBJ2-1, the V gene TRBV9, with D possibly being TRBD2 (6 bases). The CDR3 is 16 residues long. In germline, CDR1 is SGDLS, CDR2 YYNGEE. Trimming stripped 0 bases from V and 4 bases from J, with 14 bases between. CDR3 in amino acids: CASSVVGSGLYNEQFF. The CDR3 bases are TGTGCCAGCAGCGTAGTTGGTAGCGGATTATACAATGAGCAGTTCTTC.

This clone was counted a few times. V and J are TRBV9 and TRBJ2-3; 7 bases line up with TRBD1. Trimming took 1 base from V and 1 from J; bases not matched to a gene: 6. The germline V gene encodes CDR1 SGDLS and CDR2 YYNGEE. The length of the CDR3 is 16 residues. The CDR3 region has the DNA TGTGCCAGCAGCGTATCGAGGGGGCCCCGCACAGATACGCAGTATTTT. Residues: CASSVSRGPRTDTQYF. The whole variable domain, filled in from reference TRBV9 and TRBJ2-3, reads DSGVTQTPKHLITATGQRVTLRCSPRSGDLSVYWYQQSLDQGLQFLIQYYNGEERAKGNILERFSAQQFPDLHSELNLSSLELGDSALYFCASSVSRGPRTDTQYFGPGTRLTVL.

V and J are TRBV30 and TRBJ2-2; 7 nucleotides align to TRBD2. The CDR3 spans 14 residues. The V segment lost 3 bases and the J segment 3 bases; nucleotides outside the gene matches: 4. In germline, CDR1 is GTSNPN, CDR2 SVGIG (reference sequence). The CDR3 spells CAWRGDYHTGELFF. For the CDR3, the DNA is TGTGCCTGGAGGGGGGACTACCACACCGGGGAGCTGTTTTTT.

V gene TRBV10-3 combines with J gene TRBJ2-2, with 9 bases lining up with TRBD2. The CDR3 totals 14 residues. CDR1 and CDR2 from the germline V gene are ENHRY and SYGVKD. J was trimmed by 2 bases and V by 9 bases; bases with no gene match: 4. The CDR3 nucleotides read TGTGCCATAAGACTAGCGGCAAACACCGGGGAGCTGTTTTTT. Protein product: CAIRLAANTGELFF.

This clone was observed a handful of times. Written as DNA, the CDR3 is TGTGCCAGCAGTTTAGTGGTCGGGAGGGTAGATGAGCAGTTCTTC. This gives the protein CASSLVVGRVDEQFF. This chain joins TRBV27 and TRBJ2-1; 8 bases are shared with TRBD2. V was clipped by 2 bases and J by 8 bases; unmatched bases: 8. Germline V gives CDR1 MNHEY, CDR2 SMNVEV (reference sequence). This CDR3 spans 15 amino acids.

A few counts support this clone. This chain uses TRBV19 with TRBJ2-7; D may be TRBD2 (6 bases). CDR1 is LNHDA and CDR2 is SQIVND in the germline V gene (reference sequence). V was shortened by 5 bases and J by 8 bases, with 10 bases between the two germline ends. This CDR3 region has 11 residues. CDR3 sequence: CASSAGTQQYF. The CDR3 DNA reads as TGTGCCAGTAGTGCCGGGACTCAGCAGTACTTC.

This clone was counted only a few times. This chain connects TRBV7-2 to TRBJ1-2; D is perhaps TRBD1 (6 bases). CDR1 and CDR2 (germline): SGHTA, FQGNSA. The CDR3 length is 13 residues. With 4 bases removed from V and 4 bases from J, the gap between germline ends came to 10 bases. The DNA of the CDR3 is TGTGCCAGCAGCTCGATCAGGGGCTATGGCTACACCTTC. The encoded protein is CASSSIRGYGYTF. Using reference TRBV7-2 and TRBJ1-2 for the parts outside the CDR3, the full variable domain is GAGVSQSPSNKVTEKGKDVELRCDPISGHTALYWYRQSLGQGLEFLIYFQGNSAPDKSGLPSDRFSAERTGGSVSTLTIQRTQQEDSAVYLCASSSIRGYGYTFGSGTRLTVV.

This clone was seen more than once but under ten times. This chain links TRBV5-1 with TRBJ2-1; D is possibly TRBD2 (6 bases). The germline V gene encodes CDR1 SGHRS and CDR2 YFSETQ. V was shortened by 0 bases and J by 6 bases, with 16 bases between the two germline ends. The CDR3 consists of 16 residues. This chain's CDR3 is CASSLGVGGRANEQFF. In DNA form, the CDR3 reads TGCGCCAGCAGCTTGGGGGTGGGAGGAAGGGCCAATGAGCAGTTCTTC.

The chain links TRBV29-1 to TRBJ1-1; D gene unclear. Germline CDR1 SQVTM, CDR2 ANQGSEA. CDR3 length: 14 residues. V shed 5 bases and J shed 3 bases, with 16 bases lying between them. CDR3 nucleotides: TGCAGCGTTCGGGAAGGAACTACTTACACTGAAGCTTTCTTT. It translates to CSVREGTTYTEAFF.

The chain has TRBV19 and TRBJ2-1, with a weak D call TRBD1 (6 bases). The ends were cut back, 7 bases at V and 3 bases at J, with 19 bases in the middle. CDR1 is LNHDA and CDR2 is SQIVND in the germline V gene (reference sequence). The CDR3 totals 16 residues. The CDR3 loop is CASMEWPGHGYNEQFF. CDR3 nucleotides: TGTGCCAGTATGGAGTGGCCGGGACACGGCTACAATGAGCAGTTCTTC.

The genes are TRBV19 and TRBJ2-5; the match to TRBD1 covers 10 bases. V lost 7 bases, J lost 3 bases, and 8 bases stayed unmatched. CDR3 length equals 15 residues. The V gene's germline CDR1 is LNHDA and CDR2 SQIVND (reference sequence). The DNA of the CDR3 is TGTGCCAGTACCGCGACAGGGGGCGGAAAAGAGACCCAGTACTTC. Translation gives CASTATGGGKETQYF.

This clone was seen only a few times. This specimen includes other DNA sequences encoding the same CDR3. This chain links TRBV7-9 with TRBJ2-3; D gene uncertain. Germline V CDR1 and CDR2: SEHNR, FQNEAQ (reference sequence). Trimming took off 1 base at V and 0 bases at J, with 5 bases between the two ends. This CDR3 has 14 amino acids. CDR3 nucleotide sequence: TGTGCCAGCAGCTTAGGGCTGAGCACAGATACGCAGTATTTT. The encoded protein is CASSLGLSTDTQYF.

This clone was seen a handful of times. The gene calls are TRBV5-1 and TRBJ2-2, with TRBD1 matching 8 bases. Germline lookup yields CDR1 SGHRS and CDR2 YFSETQ. After removal of 6 bases from V and 0 bases from J, the junction contained 4 bases not matched to a gene. The CDR3 extends over 15 amino acids. CDR3 sequence (DNA): TGCGCCAGCACTACAGGGGGGACGAACACCGGGGAGCTGTTTTTT. Translating gives CASTTGGTNTGELFF.

The rearrangement joins TRBV5-6 to TRBJ2-5; D uncertain. The V end was cut by 1 base, the J end by 4 bases, with 14 bases between. CDR3 length equals 15 residues. The germline V gene encodes CDR1 SGHDT and CDR2 YYEEEE. CDR3 bases: TGTGCCAGCAGCTTGACTCCCCTAACCCGAGAGACCCAGTACTTC. Protein sequence: CASSLTPLTRETQYF.